This T cell receptor beta chain was profiled in a study of blood T cell repertoires in COVID-19. Study background: PBMCs, B-cell-depleted T cells, or T cells provided the cDNA or gDNA that made up the material.

The CDR3 extends over 15 amino acids. CDR1 is SGHRS, CDR2 YFSETQ, per germline. With 3 bases clipped from V and 2 bases from J, the junction kept 5 bases outside the gene matches. Method: immunoSEQ multiplex PCR; TCRdb's copy keeps in-frame clones and lacks some. This repertoire shows about 120,000 clones, 87% found once; its top ten account for approximately 2.3%. This clone was detected a few times. Sequenced material: peripheral blood. The chain is built from TRBV5-1 and TRBJ1-2, with TRBD1 identical over 9 bases. This clonotype originated in a woman in her forties or fifties with acute or convalescent COVID-19. CDR3 protein: CASSWTDRGNYGYTF. The CDR3 DNA follows: TGCGCCAGCAGCTGGACGGACAGGGGAAACTATGGCTACACCTTC.